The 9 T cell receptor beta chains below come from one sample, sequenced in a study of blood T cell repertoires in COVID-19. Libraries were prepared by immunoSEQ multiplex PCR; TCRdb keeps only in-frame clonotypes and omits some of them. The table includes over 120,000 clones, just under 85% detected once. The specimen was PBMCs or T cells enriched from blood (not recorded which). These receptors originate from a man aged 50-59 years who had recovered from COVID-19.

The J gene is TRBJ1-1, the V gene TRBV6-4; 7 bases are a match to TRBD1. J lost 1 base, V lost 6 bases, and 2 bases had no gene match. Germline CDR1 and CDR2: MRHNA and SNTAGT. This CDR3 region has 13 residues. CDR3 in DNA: TGTGCCAGCAGACAGGGGCGGAACACTGAAGCTTTCTTT. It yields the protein CASRQGRNTEAFF.

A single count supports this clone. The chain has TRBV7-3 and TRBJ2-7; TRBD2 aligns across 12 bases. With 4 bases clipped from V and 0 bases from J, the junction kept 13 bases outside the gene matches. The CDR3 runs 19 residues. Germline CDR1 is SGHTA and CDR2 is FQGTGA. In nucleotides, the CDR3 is TGTGCCAGCAGCTCTGTTACCGCTAGCGGGGGGGAGAGCTCCTACGAGCAGTACTTC. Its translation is CASSSVTASGGESSYEQYF.

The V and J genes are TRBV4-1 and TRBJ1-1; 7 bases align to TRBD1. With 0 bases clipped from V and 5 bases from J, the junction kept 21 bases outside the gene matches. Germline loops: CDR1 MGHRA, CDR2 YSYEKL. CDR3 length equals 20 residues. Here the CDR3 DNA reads TGCGCCAGCAGCCAAGATCGAACAGGGGAATTCTCCATTGGAAATACTGAAGCTTTCTTT. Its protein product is CASSQDRTGEFSIGNTEAFF.

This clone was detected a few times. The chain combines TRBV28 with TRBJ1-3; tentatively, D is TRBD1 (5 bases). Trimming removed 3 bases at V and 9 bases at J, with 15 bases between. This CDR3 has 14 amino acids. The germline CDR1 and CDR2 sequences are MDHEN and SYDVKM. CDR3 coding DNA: TGTGCCAGCAGTTTTAGGGGCCTAGGGCTCACCATATATTTT. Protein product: CASSFRGLGLTIYF.

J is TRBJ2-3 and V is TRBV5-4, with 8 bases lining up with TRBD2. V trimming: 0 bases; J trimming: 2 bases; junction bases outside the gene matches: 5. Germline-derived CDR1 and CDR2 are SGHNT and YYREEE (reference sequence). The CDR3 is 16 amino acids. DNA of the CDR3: TGTGCCAGCAGCTTGGCCGGGCGGGGGGTCACAGATACGCAGTATTTT. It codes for CASSLAGRGVTDTQYF.

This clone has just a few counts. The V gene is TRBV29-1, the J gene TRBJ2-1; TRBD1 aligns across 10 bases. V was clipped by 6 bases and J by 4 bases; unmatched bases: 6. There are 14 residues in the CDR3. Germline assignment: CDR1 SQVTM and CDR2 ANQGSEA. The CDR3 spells CSVAGQGIYNEQFF. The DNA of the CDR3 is TGCAGCGTGGCGGGACAGGGGATTTACAATGAGCAGTTCTTC.

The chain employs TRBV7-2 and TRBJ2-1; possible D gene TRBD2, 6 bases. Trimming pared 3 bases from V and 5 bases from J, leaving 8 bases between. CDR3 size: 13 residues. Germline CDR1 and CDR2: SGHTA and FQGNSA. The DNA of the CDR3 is TGTGCCAGCAGCTTGACTAGACACAATGAGCAGTTCTTC. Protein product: CASSLTRHNEQFF.

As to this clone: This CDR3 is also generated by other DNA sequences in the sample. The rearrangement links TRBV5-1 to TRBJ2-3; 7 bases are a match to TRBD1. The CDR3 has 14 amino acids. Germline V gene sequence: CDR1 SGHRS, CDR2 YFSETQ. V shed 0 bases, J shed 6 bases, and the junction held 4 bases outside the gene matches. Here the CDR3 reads CASSLETRGDTQYF. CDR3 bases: TGCGCCAGCAGCTTGGAGACCAGGGGGGATACGCAGTATTTT.

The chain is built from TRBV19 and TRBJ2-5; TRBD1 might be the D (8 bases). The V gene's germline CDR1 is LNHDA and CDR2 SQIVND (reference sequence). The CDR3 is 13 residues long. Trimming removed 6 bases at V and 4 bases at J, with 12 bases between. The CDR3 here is CASSTGGGETQYF. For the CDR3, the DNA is TGTGCCAGTAGCACAGGGGGGGGAGAGACCCAGTACTTC.